The T cell receptor (beta chain) described here comes from a study of T-cell memory formation after mild COVID-19. General study findings and limits: CD4+ contracting clones were mainly CM and EM; CD8+ ones, EMRA.

V lost 0 bases and J 3 bases, leaving 14 bases between the germline ends. Looked up from germline, CDR1 is LGHNA and CDR2 is YNFKEQ. The CDR3 loop spans 16 amino acids. Note on this clonotype: As yet, its antigen is unknown.

TCRdb redid the calling of the 5' RACE reads with MiXCR, one entry per CDR3 protein. The sample consists of about 90,000 distinct CDR3 sequences, about 14% of them appearing once. The sequenced sample was PBMCs or a T cell subset sorted from them (not recorded which). This chain connects TRBV4-2 to TRBJ1-2; no reliable D call. This sequence originates from a young man who had mild COVID-19 (a few samples of this study predate the infection). Cell type and time point are not known. CDR3 nucleotides: TGTGCCAGCAGCCAAGAGCACGCTGCCCACGACTATGGCTACACCTTC. Protein sequence: CASSQEHAAHDYGYTF.